The entry that follows covers one T cell receptor beta chain sequence. The antigen is not known. This record comes from a study of CD8 T cells in Susac syndrome. Reverse transcription of about 0.5 to 1 ug RNA was carried out with random hexamers. An immunoSEQ multiplex PCR generated amplified TCR beta CDR3 products spanning 54 Vbeta and 13 Jbeta. TCRdb re-analysed the immunoSEQ multiplex PCR reads in MiXCR, keeping a single row per CDR3 protein. The sample lists around 220,000 distinct CDR3 sequences; 92% were seen once. Sequencing of TCR beta was performed on blood CD8+ T cells and on blood CD4+ T cells. The CD8+ and CD4+ T cells were isolated magnetically using a negative isolation approach, whereas the TEMRA cells were enriched by FACS. This CDR3 contains 13 residues. The V gene lost 0 bases and the J gene lost 1 base, with 6 bases spanning the gap. Germline CDR1 reads DFQATT; CDR2 reads SNEGSKA (reference sequence).

Study results and limitations: The study admitted that it had a relatively small number of individuals in its TCR sequencing and HLA analysis.

The sequence came from a human donor with multiple sclerosis. The chain has TRBV20-1 and TRBJ2-5; D is undetermined. The sample consisted of CD8+ T cells from PBMCs. CDR3 coding DNA: TGCAGTGCTAGAGATCCCCCCCAAGAGACCCAGTACTTC. It encodes CSARDPPQETQYF.